This T cell receptor (beta chain) was obtained from a study of blood T cell repertoires in COVID-19. Overall study: Acute and convalescent COVID-19 specimens originated in the United States, Italy and Spain. PBMCs, B-cell-depleted T cells, or T cells provided the cDNA or gDNA that made up the material.

In the study's own analysis: Reference gene primer amplification yielded estimated nucleated cell counts. The data were produced by immunoSEQ multiplex PCR, yet TCRdb's version contains in-frame clones alone and is incomplete. V and J calls and clone size come straight from that table; D and trimming were deduced from the DNA. The sample lists some 91,000 clones; about nine tenths were seen once. Sequencing was carried out using peripheral blood. The clonotype comes from a man aged 55 to 70 with acute or convalescent COVID-19.

CDR3 amino acids: CASSLDRAPNQPQHF. The CDR3 bases are TGTGCCAGCAGCCTCGACAGGGCACCCAATCAGCCCCAGCATTTT. The genes are TRBV11-2 and TRBJ1-5, with 7 positions matching TRBD1. Germline V lookup: CDR1 SGHAT, CDR2 FQNNGV. The CDR3 runs 15 residues. V gave up 5 bases and J gave up 3 bases; unmatched junction bases: 7.